These 25 T cell receptor beta chains share one sample of origin, sequenced in a study of blood T cell repertoires in COVID-19. Data came from immunoSEQ multiplex PCR; TCRdb stores just in-frame clones and leaves some out. Of about 200,000 clones in the sample, roughly 85% are singletons; the top ten hold around a fifth. Source material: peripheral blood. These receptors were obtained from a man aged 55-75 years with active or convalescent COVID-19.

J is TRBJ1-2 and V is TRBV3-1 (or the pseudogene TRBV3-2); maybe TRBD1 (5 bases). V was pared by 2 bases and J by 5 bases, with 21 bases between. The germline CDR1 and CDR2 sequences are LGHDT and YNNKEL (reference sequence). The CDR3 has 17 amino acids. CDR3: CASSQLYRRTDFYGYTF. The CDR3 DNA follows: TGTGCCAGCAGCCAATTGTACAGGCGTACAGACTTTTATGGCTACACCTTC.

This CDR3 is CASSVGGGGQPQHF. CDR3 bases: TGTGCCAGCAGCGTAGGAGGGGGCGGTCAGCCCCAGCATTTT. The V call is TRBV9, the J call TRBJ1-5, with TRBD1 identical over 7 bases. The germline gives CDR1 SGDLS, CDR2 YYNGEE. The junction had 3 bases not matched to a gene; V was cut back by 0 bases and J by 6 bases. The CDR3 has 14 amino acids.

The chain couples TRBV9 to TRBJ1-4, with 7 bases identical to TRBD1. Germline loops: CDR1 SGDLS, CDR2 YYNGEE. Losses at the gene ends were 3 bases for V and 1 base for J; bases not matched to a gene: 3. The CDR3 length is 15 residues. CDR3 protein: CASSDRQGTNEKLFF. CDR3 nucleotide sequence: TGTGCCAGCAGCGACCGACAGGGAACTAATGAAAAACTGTTTTTT. The variable domain in full, with the rest retrieved from reference TRBV9 and TRBJ1-4, is DSGVTQTPKHLITATGQRVTLRCSPRSGDLSVYWYQQSLDQGLQFLIQYYNGEERAKGNILERFSAQQFPDLHSELNLSSLELGDSALYFCASSDRQGTNEKLFFGSGTQLSVL.

The rearrangement joins TRBV2 to TRBJ1-1; no firm D call. The germline V gene has CDR1 SNHLY and CDR2 FYNNEI. The CDR3 has 13 residues. V was cut by 7 bases and J by 0 bases, with 9 bases left in between. This CDR3 reads CASNRVVNTEAFF. CDR3 DNA sequence: TGTGCCAGCAATCGGGTGGTGAACACTGAAGCTTTCTTT. The full variable domain, rest sourced from reference TRBV2 and TRBJ1-1, is EPEVTQTPSHQVTQMGQEVILRCVPISNHLYFYWYRQILGQKVEFLVSFYNNEISEKSEIFDDQFSVERPDGSNFTLKIRSTKLEDSAMYFCASNRVVNTEAFFGQGTRLTVV.

This sequence joins TRBV7-6 and TRBJ1-5, with no clear D. Trimming stripped 2 bases from V and 3 bases from J, with 8 bases between. The CDR3 length is 14 residues. Germline values: CDR1 SGHVS, CDR2 FNYEAQ. This CDR3 reads CASSLSGFNQPQHF. The CDR3 region has the DNA TGTGCCAGCAGCTTATCGGGATTCAATCAGCCCCAGCATTTT.

The chain has TRBV6-1 and TRBJ1-4; D is unresolved. V was shortened by 1 base and J by 17 bases, with 17 bases between the two germline ends. The CDR3 length is 13 residues. CDR1 is MNHNS and CDR2 is SASEGT in the germline V gene. The CDR3 protein is CASSEGTAQSCFF. The CDR3 DNA reads TGTGCCAGCAGTGAAGGAACAGCCCAATCGTGTTTTTTT.

This rearrangement joins TRBV7-6 to TRBJ2-7; TRBD1 might be the D (6 bases). The V and J ends lost 5 bases and 5 bases respectively, with 19 bases between them. Per the germline V gene, CDR1 is SGHVS and CDR2 is FNYEAQ. The CDR3 spans 15 residues. As DNA, the CDR3 is TGTGCCAGCAGCGTCGGTGACAGGTGGAACCACGAGCAGTACTTC. Amino acid sequence: CASSVGDRWNHEQYF.

The V call is TRBV5-1, the J call TRBJ1-1; D is uncertain. Germline V lookup: CDR1 SGHRS, CDR2 YFSETQ. V gave up 0 bases and J gave up 1 base, with 7 bases separating them. This CDR3 comprises 14 residues. The CDR3 nucleotides are TGCGCCAGCAGCTTGGGGGCAGAGAACACTGAAGCTTTCTTT. Its translation is CASSLGAENTEAFF.

V and J are TRBV9 and TRBJ2-7; possible D gene TRBD2, 6 bases. CDR3 size: 15 residues. Germline V gives CDR1 SGDLS, CDR2 YYNGEE. V was pared by 4 bases and J by 1 base, with 15 bases between. The CDR3 DNA follows: TGTGCCAGCAGCCCGAGACTAGGATCATCCTACGAGCAGTACTTC. This encodes CASSPRLGSSYEQYF.

The chain carries TRBV7-3 and TRBJ2-1; TRBD2 matches at 11 bases. The germline V gene has CDR1 SGHTA and CDR2 FQGTGA. V trimming: 5 bases; J trimming: 7 bases; junction bases outside the gene matches: 4. There are 14 residues in the CDR3. Here the CDR3 DNA reads TGTGCCAGCAGCATAGCGGGGGGGCGAAATGAGCAGTTCTTC. Translated, it gives CASSIAGGRNEQFF.

The chain links TRBV20-1 to TRBJ1-6, with 7 bases matching TRBD1. V dropped 3 bases and J dropped 4; count of bases not matched to a gene: 15. The CDR3 spans 18 residues. Germline values: CDR1 DFQATT, CDR2 SNEGSKA (reference sequence). This chain's CDR3 is CSASVPRQGTFYNSPLHF. CDR3 bases: TGCAGTGCTAGTGTTCCGAGACAGGGCACTTTTTATAATTCACCCCTCCACTTT.

This clone has only a few counts. The chain uses TRBV11-3 and TRBJ2-3; 7 nucleotides align to TRBD1. In germline, CDR1 is SGHNT, CDR2 YENEEA. There are 13 residues in the CDR3. V lost 6 bases and J lost 5; bases outside the gene matches: 5. This CDR3 reads CASSGTGVDTQYF. The DNA of the CDR3 is TGTGCCAGCAGTGGCACAGGGGTAGATACGCAGTATTTT.

V is TRBV2 and J is TRBJ1-1; D is uncertain. In germline, CDR1 is SNHLY, CDR2 FYNNEI. Trimming left V 6 bases short and J 5 bases short, with 10 bases between. This CDR3 contains 12 residues. This CDR3 is CASSNGETEAFF. In DNA form, the CDR3 reads TGTGCCAGCAGCAACGGGGAAACTGAAGCTTTCTTT. The complete variable domain, with remaining parts taken from reference TRBV2 and TRBJ1-1, reads EPEVTQTPSHQVTQMGQEVILRCVPISNHLYFYWYRQILGQKVEFLVSFYNNEISEKSEIFDDQFSVERPDGSNFTLKIRSTKLEDSAMYFCASSNGETEAFFGQGTRLTVV.

V gene TRBV27 combines with J gene TRBJ1-5; a weak D match, TRBD1 (5 bases). CDR3 length: 18 residues. The V end lost 3 bases, the J end lost 2 bases, and 20 bases lay between the germline ends. Germline CDR1 reads MNHEY; CDR2 reads SMNVEV (reference sequence). The CDR3 protein is CASSLKGRGNNGNQPQHF. In DNA form, the CDR3 reads TGTGCCAGCAGTTTGAAGGGGCGGGGAAACAATGGCAATCAGCCCCAGCATTTT.

The chain combines TRBV5-5 with TRBJ2-5, with a possible D match to TRBD1 (6 bases). This CDR3 has 17 amino acids. V gave up 2 bases and J gave up 1 base, with 18 bases separating them. CDR1 SGHKS and CDR2 YYEKEE come from the germline V gene (reference sequence). Written as DNA, the CDR3 is TGTGCCAGCAGCTTAGTCAGGGGACCCCCTCCCCAAGAGACCCAGTACTTC. Amino acid sequence: CASSLVRGPPPQETQYF.

The V and J genes are TRBV11-1 and TRBJ1-4; D remains unclear. The CDR3 consists of 13 residues. Trimming took 5 bases from V and 7 from J, leaving 11 bases between them. The germline V gene has CDR1 SGHAT and CDR2 FQDESV (reference sequence). The CDR3 nucleotides are TGTGCCAGCAGCCCTCGGTTTGGTGAAAAACTGTTTTTT. Residues: CASSPRFGEKLFF.

V gene TRBV5-6 combines with J gene TRBJ1-6, with a weak D call TRBD1 (6 bases). The CDR3 has 16 amino acids. The V gene lost 4 bases and the J gene lost 8 bases, with 19 bases spanning the gap. The germline CDR1 and CDR2 sequences are SGHDT and YYEEEE. The CDR3 spells CASSERQVAWDSPLHF. Here the CDR3 DNA reads TGTGCCAGCAGCGAACGACAGGTGGCCTGGGATTCACCCCTCCACTTT.

This chain uses TRBV5-4 with TRBJ1-1, with TRBD1 identical over 8 bases. Germline V gene data show CDR1 as SGHNT and CDR2 as YYREEE (reference sequence). Trimming cost V 4 bases and J 5 bases; bases outside gene matches: 10. The CDR3 consists of 15 residues. In DNA, the CDR3 is TGTGCCAGCAGCCCCCAGGGGGCGCAAAGTACTGAAGCTTTCTTT. It yields the protein CASSPQGAQSTEAFF.

This clone came up once. The gene calls are TRBV29-1 and TRBJ2-6; 7 positions agree with TRBD1. After removal of 7 bases from V and 2 bases from J, the junction contained 17 bases not matched to a gene. The CDR3 sequence is 18 residues long. The germline CDR1 and CDR2 sequences are SQVTM and ANQGSEA. In DNA, the CDR3 is TGCAGCGCCAAATCCCGGGACAGCGCTTCCCCTGGGGCCAACGTCCTGACTTTC. It codes for CSAKSRDSASPGANVLTF.

The chain is built from TRBV4-2 and TRBJ1-1, with D tentatively TRBD1 (6 bases). CDR3 length: 18 residues. In germline, CDR1 is LGHNA, CDR2 YNFKEQ. V was trimmed by 1 base and J by 2 bases, leaving 20 bases between them. The CDR3 bases are TGTGCCAGCAGCCAAGTTCGGGTCTCCAGCAGGGGAAACACTGAAGCTTTCTTT. Translating it yields CASSQVRVSSRGNTEAFF.

This clone is a singleton in its sample. The chain links TRBV6-5 to TRBJ1-1; 9 positions match TRBD1. CDR1 is MNHEY and CDR2 is SVGAGI in the germline V gene. The CDR3 runs to 14 residues. Trimming cost V 2 bases and J 11 bases; bases outside gene matches: 9. The chain's CDR3 is CASSYAGQGRDAFF. In DNA, the CDR3 is TGTGCCAGCAGTTACGCGGGACAGGGAAGGGATGCTTTCTTT.

This clone occurred once. The chain joins TRBV24-1 to TRBJ2-3; TRBD2 might be the D (7 bases). This CDR3 spans 15 amino acids. Germline loops: CDR1 KGHDR, CDR2 SFDVKD. V lost 4 bases, J lost 4 bases, and 14 bases lay in between. For the CDR3, the DNA is TGTGCCACCAGTGAGGTGGGGGCGGGGGCAGATACGCAGTATTTT. Protein product: CATSEVGAGADTQYF.

The chain has TRBV7-8 and TRBJ2-7, with D uncertain. This CDR3 has 12 amino acids. Germline V CDR1 and CDR2: SGHVS, FQNEAQ. V lost 2 bases, J lost 3 bases, and 5 bases lay in between. The CDR3 DNA sequence: TGTGCCAGCAGCTTAACCAGCTACGAGCAGTACTTC. Translating it yields CASSLTSYEQYF. Full variable domain (missing parts from reference TRBV7-8 and TRBJ2-7): GAGVSQSPRYKVAKRGQDVALRCDPISGHVSLFWYQQALGQGPEFLTYFQNEAQLDKSGLPSDRFFAERPEGSVSTLKIQRTQQEDSAVYLCASSLTSYEQYFGPGTRLTVT.

V is TRBV4-2 and J is TRBJ2-1, with TRBD2 matching over 11 bases. CDR3 length equals 16 residues. Unmatched junction bases numbered 9, after V lost 4 bases and J lost 7 bases. Germline CDR1 is LGHNA and CDR2 is YNFKEQ. The CDR3 protein is CASSPLSGGAANEQFF. The CDR3 DNA reads as TGTGCCAGCAGCCCCCTTAGCGGGGGGGCCGCAAATGAGCAGTTCTTC.

V usage is TRBV21-1 and J usage is TRBJ1-1; the table's D call, TRBD1, was not checked against the DNA. TRBV21-1 is described as a pseudogene. This CDR3 has 15 residues. The CDR3 DNA follows: TGTGCCAGCAGCAACCGGACAGGGGTATGGACTGAAGCTTTCTTT. Residues: CASSNRTGVWTEAFF.